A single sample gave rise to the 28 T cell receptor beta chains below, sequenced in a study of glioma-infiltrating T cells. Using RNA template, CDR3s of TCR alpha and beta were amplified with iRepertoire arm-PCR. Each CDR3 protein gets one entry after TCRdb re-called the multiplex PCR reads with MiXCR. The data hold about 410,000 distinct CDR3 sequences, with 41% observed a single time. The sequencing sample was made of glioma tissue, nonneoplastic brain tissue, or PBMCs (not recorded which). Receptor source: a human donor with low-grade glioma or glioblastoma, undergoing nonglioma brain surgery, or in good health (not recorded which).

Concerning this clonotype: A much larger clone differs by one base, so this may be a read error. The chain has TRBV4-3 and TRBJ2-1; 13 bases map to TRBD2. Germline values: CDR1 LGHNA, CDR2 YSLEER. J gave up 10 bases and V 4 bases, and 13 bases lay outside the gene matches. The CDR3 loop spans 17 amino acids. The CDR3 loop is CASSRELAGGDSYEQFF. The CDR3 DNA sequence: TGCGCCAGCAGCCGCGAACTAGCGGGAGGGGACTCCTACGAGCAGTTCTTC.

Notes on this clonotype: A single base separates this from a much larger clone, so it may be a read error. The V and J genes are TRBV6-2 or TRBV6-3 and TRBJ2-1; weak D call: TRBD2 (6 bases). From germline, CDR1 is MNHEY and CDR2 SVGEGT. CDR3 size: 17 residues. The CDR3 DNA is TGTGCCCGCAGTCCCACCGGAGGAGGGCTGAGGTACAATGAGCAGTTCTTC. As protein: CARSPTGGGLRYNEQFF.

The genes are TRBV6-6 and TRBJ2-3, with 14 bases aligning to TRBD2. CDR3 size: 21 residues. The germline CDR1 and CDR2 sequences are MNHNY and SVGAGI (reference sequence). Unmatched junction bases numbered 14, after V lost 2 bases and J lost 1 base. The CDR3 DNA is TGTGCCAGCAGTTACCCCATGACTAGCGGGAGGGCTGGGGCCGGCACAGATACGCAGTATTTT. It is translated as CASSYPMTSGRAGAGTDTQYF.

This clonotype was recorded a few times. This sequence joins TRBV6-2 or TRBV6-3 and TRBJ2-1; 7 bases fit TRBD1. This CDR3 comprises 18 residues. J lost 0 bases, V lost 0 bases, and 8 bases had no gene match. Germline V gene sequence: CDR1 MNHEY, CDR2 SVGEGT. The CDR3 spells CASSYSYIQGSSYNEQFF. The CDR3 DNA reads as TGTGCCAGCAGTTACTCATATATACAGGGGAGCTCCTACAATGAGCAGTTCTTC.

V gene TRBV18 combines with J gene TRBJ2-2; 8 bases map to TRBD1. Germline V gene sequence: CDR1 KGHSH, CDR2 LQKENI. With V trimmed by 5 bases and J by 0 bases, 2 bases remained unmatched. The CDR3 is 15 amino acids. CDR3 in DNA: TGTGCCAGCTCAAACAGGGGGACGAACACCGGGGAGCTGTTTTTT. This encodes CASSNRGTNTGELFF.

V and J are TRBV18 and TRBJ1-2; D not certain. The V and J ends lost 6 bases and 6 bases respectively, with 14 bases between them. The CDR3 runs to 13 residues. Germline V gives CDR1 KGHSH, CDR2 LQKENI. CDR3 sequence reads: CASSGPAEDGYTF. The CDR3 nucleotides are TGTGCCAGCTCCGGGCCTGCGGAGGATGGCTACACCTTC.

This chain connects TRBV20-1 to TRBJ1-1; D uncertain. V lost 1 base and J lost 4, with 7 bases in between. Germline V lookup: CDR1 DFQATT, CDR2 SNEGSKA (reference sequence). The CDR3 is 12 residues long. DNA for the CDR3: TGCAGTGCTAGAGGGGTCGGCACTGAAGCTTTCTTT. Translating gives CSARGVGTEAFF.

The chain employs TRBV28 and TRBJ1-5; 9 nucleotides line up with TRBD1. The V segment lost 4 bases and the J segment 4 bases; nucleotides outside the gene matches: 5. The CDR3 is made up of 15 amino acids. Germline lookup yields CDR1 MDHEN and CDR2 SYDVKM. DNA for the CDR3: TGTGCCAGCAGTTCCCCGACAGGGGGAAATCAGCCCCAGCATTTT. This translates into CASSSPTGGNQPQHF.

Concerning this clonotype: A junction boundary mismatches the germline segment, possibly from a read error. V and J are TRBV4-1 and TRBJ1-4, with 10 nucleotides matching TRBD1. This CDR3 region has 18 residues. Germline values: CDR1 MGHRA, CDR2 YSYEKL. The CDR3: CASSQEGTGVHVNGKLFF. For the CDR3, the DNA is TGCGCCAGCAGCCAAGAAGGGACAGGGGTGCACGTTAATGGAAAACTGTTTTTT.

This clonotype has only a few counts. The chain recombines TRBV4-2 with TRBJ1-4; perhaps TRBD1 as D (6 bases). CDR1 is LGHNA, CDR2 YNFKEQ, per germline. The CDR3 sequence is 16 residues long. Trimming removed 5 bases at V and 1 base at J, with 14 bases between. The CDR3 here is CASSKLYRETNEKLFF. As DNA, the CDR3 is TGTGCCAGCAGCAAACTATACAGGGAAACTAATGAAAAACTGTTTTTT.

The CDR3 DNA follows: TGTGCCAGCAGCCCCGGGGGGGGATACAATGAGCAGTTCTTC. Encoded protein: CASSPGGGYNEQFF. The chain employs TRBV7-9 and TRBJ2-1, with 8 bases matching TRBD2. The V gene's germline CDR1 is SEHNR and CDR2 FQNEAQ (reference sequence). The CDR3 loop spans 14 amino acids. V shed 5 bases and J 4 bases; nucleotides not matched to a gene: 4.

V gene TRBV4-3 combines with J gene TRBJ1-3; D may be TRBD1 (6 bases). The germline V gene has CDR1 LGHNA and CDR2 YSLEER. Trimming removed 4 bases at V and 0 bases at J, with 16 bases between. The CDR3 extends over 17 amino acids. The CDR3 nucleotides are TGCGCCAGCAGCCTGGGCCTGAGACAGGACTCTGGAAACACCATATATTTT. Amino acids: CASSLGLRQDSGNTIYF.

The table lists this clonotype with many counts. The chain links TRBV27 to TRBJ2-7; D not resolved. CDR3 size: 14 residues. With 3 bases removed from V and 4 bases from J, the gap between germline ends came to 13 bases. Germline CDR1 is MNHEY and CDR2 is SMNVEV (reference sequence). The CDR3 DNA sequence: TGTGCCAGCAGTTTTCGCCCGACGGGTTACGAGCAGTACTTC. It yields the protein CASSFRPTGYEQYF.

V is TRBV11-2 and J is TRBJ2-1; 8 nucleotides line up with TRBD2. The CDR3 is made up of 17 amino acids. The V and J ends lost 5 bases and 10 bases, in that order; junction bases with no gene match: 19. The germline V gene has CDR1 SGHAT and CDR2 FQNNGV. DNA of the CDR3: TGTGCCAGCAGCCCAGAGACGGGACTAGAGACGTCATACGAGCAGTTCTTC. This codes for CASSPETGLETSYEQFF.

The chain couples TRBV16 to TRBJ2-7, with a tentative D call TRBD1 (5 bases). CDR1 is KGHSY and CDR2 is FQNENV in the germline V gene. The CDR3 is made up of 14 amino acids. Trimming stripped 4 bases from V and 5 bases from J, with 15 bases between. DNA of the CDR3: TGTGCCAGCAGCCTGCGCCAGGGTGGACACGAGCAGTACTTC. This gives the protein CASSLRQGGHEQYF.

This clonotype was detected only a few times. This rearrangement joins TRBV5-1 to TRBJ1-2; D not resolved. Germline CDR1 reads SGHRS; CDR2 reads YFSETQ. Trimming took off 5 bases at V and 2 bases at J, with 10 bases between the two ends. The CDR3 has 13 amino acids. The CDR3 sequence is CASRDMGNYGYTF. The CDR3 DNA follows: TGCGCCAGCAGGGATATGGGCAACTATGGCTACACCTTC.

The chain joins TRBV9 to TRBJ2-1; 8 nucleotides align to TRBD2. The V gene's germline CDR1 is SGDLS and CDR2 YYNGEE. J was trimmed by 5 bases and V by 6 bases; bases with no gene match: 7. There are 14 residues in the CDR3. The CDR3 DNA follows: TGTGCCAGCACCCCGGGACTAGTCGACAATGAGCAGTTCTTC. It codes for CASTPGLVDNEQFF.

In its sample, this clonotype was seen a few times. In DNA form, the CDR3 reads TGTGCCAGCAGCCGGACAGGGGTAGGTGAAGCTTTCTTT. Translating it yields CASSRTGVGEAFF. The rearrangement links TRBV11-2 to TRBJ1-1, with 9 nucleotides matching TRBD1. V lost 5 bases to trimming and J lost 7 bases; unmatched junction nucleotides: 5. The CDR3 runs 13 residues. Germline loops: CDR1 SGHAT, CDR2 FQNNGV.

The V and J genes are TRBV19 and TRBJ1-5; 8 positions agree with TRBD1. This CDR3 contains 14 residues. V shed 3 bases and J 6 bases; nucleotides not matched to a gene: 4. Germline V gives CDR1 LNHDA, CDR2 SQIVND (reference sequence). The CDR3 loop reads CASSITGGVQPQHF. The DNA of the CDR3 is TGTGCCAGTAGTATTACAGGGGGAGTTCAGCCCCAGCATTTT.

The CDR3 DNA is TGTGCCAGCAGCCTGCCGGGACAGGGGTTGGACACTGAAGCTTTCTTT. Its translation is CASSLPGQGLDTEAFF. The chain links TRBV4-2 to TRBJ1-1; 10 bases map to TRBD1. Germline CDR1 and CDR2: LGHNA and YNFKEQ. V lost 4 bases, J lost 3 bases, and 8 bases stayed unmatched. CDR3 size: 16 residues.

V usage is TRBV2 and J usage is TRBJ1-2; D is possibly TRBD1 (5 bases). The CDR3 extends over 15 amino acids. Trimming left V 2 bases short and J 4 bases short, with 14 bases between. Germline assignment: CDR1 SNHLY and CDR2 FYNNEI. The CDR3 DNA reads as TGTGCCAGCAGTGAAAGGGCAGGGCGAAGCTATGGCTACACCTTC. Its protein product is CASSERAGRSYGYTF.

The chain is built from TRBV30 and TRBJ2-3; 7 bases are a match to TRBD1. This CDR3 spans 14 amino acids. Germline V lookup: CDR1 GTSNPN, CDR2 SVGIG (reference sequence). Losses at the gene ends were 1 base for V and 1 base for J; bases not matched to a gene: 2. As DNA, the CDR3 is TGTGCCTGGAGTGCTGGACAGGGCACAGATACGCAGTATTTT. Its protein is CAWSAGQGTDTQYF.

CDR3 coding DNA: TGCGCCAGCAGCTTGGCAGCGCCTCAGGAGACCCAGTACTTC. This translates into CASSLAAPQETQYF. The chain carries TRBV5-1 and TRBJ2-5; D remains ambiguous. CDR3 length: 14 amino acids. V lost 0 bases and J 5 bases, leaving 11 bases between the germline ends. CDR1 and CDR2 from the germline V gene are SGHRS and YFSETQ.

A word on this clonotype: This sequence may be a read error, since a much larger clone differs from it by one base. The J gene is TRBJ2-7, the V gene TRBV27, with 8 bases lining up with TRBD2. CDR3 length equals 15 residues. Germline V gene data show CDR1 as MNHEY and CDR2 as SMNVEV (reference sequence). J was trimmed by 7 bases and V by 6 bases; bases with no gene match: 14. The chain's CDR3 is CASSWGTRPSNEQYF. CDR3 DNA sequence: TGTGCCAGCAGCTGGGGGACTAGGCCGAGTAATGAGCAGTACTTC.

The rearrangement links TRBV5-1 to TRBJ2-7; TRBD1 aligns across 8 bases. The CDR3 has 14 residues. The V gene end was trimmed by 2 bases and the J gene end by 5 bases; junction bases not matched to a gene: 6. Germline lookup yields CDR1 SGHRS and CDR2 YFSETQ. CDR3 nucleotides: TGCGCCAGCAGCTTTTGGACAGGGCATGACGAGCAGTACTTC. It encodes CASSFWTGHDEQYF.

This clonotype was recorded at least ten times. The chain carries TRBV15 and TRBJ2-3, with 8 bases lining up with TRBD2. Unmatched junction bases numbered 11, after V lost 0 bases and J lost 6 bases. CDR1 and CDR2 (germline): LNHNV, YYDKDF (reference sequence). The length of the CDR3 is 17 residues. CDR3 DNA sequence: TGTGCCACCAGCAGAGATAATTCCGAGCGGGAGCGGGATACGCAGTATTTT. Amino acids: CATSRDNSERERDTQYF.

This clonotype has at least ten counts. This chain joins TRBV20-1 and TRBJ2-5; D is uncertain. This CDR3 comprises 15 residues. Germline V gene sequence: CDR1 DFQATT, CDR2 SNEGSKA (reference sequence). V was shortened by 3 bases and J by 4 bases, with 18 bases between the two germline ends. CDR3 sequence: CSASPLMRTGETQYF. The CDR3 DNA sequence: TGCAGTGCTAGCCCGCTCATGAGGACCGGAGAGACCCAGTACTTC.

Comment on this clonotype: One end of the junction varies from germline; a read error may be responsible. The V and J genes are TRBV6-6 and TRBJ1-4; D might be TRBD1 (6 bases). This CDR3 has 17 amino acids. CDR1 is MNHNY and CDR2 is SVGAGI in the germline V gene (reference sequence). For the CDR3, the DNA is TGTGCCAGCAGTTACTCTGGATGGACAGCAACTAATGGAAAACTGTATTTT. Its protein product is CASSYSGWTATNGKLYF.